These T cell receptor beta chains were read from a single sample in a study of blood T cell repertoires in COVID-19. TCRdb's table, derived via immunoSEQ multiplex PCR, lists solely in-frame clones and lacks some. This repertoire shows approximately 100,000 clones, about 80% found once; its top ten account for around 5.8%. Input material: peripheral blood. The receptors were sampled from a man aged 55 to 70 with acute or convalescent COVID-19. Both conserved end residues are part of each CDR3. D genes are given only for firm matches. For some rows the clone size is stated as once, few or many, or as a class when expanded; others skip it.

CASSSRLAPQETQYF	TGTGCCAGCAGCTCTAGACTAGCCCCCCAAGAGACCCAGTACTTC	NA	TRBV7-8	TRBJ2-5	TRBD2
CASSEGTVSGNTIYF	TGTGCCAGCAGCGAGGGGACTGTCTCTGGAAACACCATATATTTT	once	TRBV7-2	TRBJ1-3	NA
CASSTGVYNEQFF	TGTGCCAGCTCGACAGGGGTCTACAATGAGCAGTTCTTC	NA	TRBV12-3/TRBV12-4	TRBJ2-1	TRBD1
CASRTPTTGANGYTF	TGTGCCAGCAGGACCCCAACGACAGGGGCGAATGGCTACACCTTC	NA	TRBV6-5	TRBJ1-2	TRBD1
CASSSRGQGYGYTF	TGTGCCAGCAGCTCCAGGGGGCAAGGCTATGGCTACACCTTC	NA	TRBV7-2	TRBJ1-2	TRBD1
CASSSGDRYNSPLHF	TGTGCCAGCAGCTCCGGGGACAGATATAATTCACCCCTCCACTTT	NA	TRBV5-6	TRBJ1-6	TRBD1
CASSNRGTGNGYTF	TGTGCCAGCAGTAATAGAGGTACAGGGAATGGCTACACCTTC	NA	TRBV6-5	TRBJ1-2	NA
CASYSFANTEAFF	TGTGCCTCTTACAGCTTCGCGAACACTGAAGCTTTCTTT	NA	TRBV12-3/TRBV12-4	TRBJ1-1	NA
CASSFRRNEKLFF	TGTGCCAGCAGCTTCCGTCGGAATGAAAAACTGTTTTTT	NA	TRBV5-6	TRBJ1-4	NA
CASSLSVGGAGGEQYF	TGCGCCAGCAGCTTGAGTGTTGGCGGAGCGGGAGGCGAGCAGTACTTC	once	TRBV5-1	TRBJ2-7	TRBD2
CASSYADRDHQPQHF	TGTGCCAGCAGTTACGCTGACAGGGATCATCAGCCCCAGCATTTT	NA	TRBV6-2/TRBV6-3	TRBJ1-5	TRBD1
CASSLPGPQHF	TGTGCCAGCAGCCTCCCCGGGCCCCAGCATTTT	NA	TRBV6-2/TRBV6-3	TRBJ1-5	NA
CARAGQPTIGYGYTF	TGTGCCAGGGCGGGACAGCCAACTATTGGCTATGGCTACACCTTC	NA	TRBV19	TRBJ1-2	TRBD1
CASSLDGGAKNYGYTF	TGTGCCAGCAGCTTAGACGGGGGGGCGAAGAACTATGGCTACACCTTC	NA	TRBV7-9	TRBJ1-2	NA
CASSQTRQGDTEAFF	TGTGCCAGTAGTCAAACTAGACAGGGGGACACTGAAGCTTTCTTT	once	TRBV19	TRBJ1-1	TRBD1
CASSRGTGDTEAFF	TGTGCCAGCAGCAGAGGGACAGGAGACACTGAAGCTTTCTTT	NA	TRBV9	TRBJ1-1	TRBD1
CASSRAQGQGYTF	TGTGCCAGCAGCCGGGCCCAGGGCCAGGGCTACACCTTC	NA	TRBV3-1/TRBV3-2	TRBJ1-2	NA
CASSGARVFSGDGYTF	TGTGCCAGTAGTGGGGCCAGGGTGTTTTCGGGGGATGGCTACACCTTC	NA	TRBV19	TRBJ1-2	NA
CATSDRTDNSPLHF	TGTGCCACCAGTGATAGGACAGATAATTCACCCCTCCACTTT	NA	TRBV24-1	TRBJ1-6	NA
CASSLGDGGRETQYF	TGTGCCAGCAGCTTGGGAGACGGAGGGCGGGAGACCCAGTACTTC	NA	TRBV5-4	TRBJ2-5	NA
CATSDVSGTGDNEQFF	TGTGCCACCAGTGATGTATCCGGGACAGGGGACAATGAGCAGTTCTTC	few	TRBV24-1	TRBJ2-1	TRBD1
CASSQGGGASETQYF	TGTGCCAGCAGCCAAGGCGGGGGGGCCTCAGAGACCCAGTACTTC	NA	TRBV3-1/TRBV3-2	TRBJ2-5	TRBD2
CASSHSTSGGYNEQFF	TGCGCCAGCAGTCATTCGACTAGCGGGGGTTACAATGAGCAGTTCTTC	once	TRBV23-1	TRBJ2-1	TRBD2
CASSIVQGGQAETQYF	TGTGCCAGTAGTATAGTTCAGGGGGGCCAGGCTGAGACCCAGTACTTC	NA	TRBV19	TRBJ2-5	NA
CASSERTGGHKNGETQYF	TGTGCCAGCAGTGAACGAACGGGGGGACACAAGAACGGGGAGACCCAGTACTTC	NA	TRBV6-1	TRBJ2-5	NA
CASSWTGPGEKLFF	TGTGCCAGCAGCTGGACAGGGCCTGGGGAAAAACTGTTTTTT	NA	TRBV5-6	TRBJ1-4	TRBD1
CASSKPGGPGTRRDTQYF	TGTGCCAGCAGCAAACCGGGAGGTCCCGGGACTAGGCGGGATACGCAGTATTTT	NA	TRBV21-1	TRBJ2-3	NA
CASSERDRPHSYEQYF	TGTGCCAGTAGTGAGCGGGATAGACCACACTCCTACGAGCAGTACTTC	NA	TRBV19	TRBJ2-7	TRBD2
CASSPNGQAQETQYF	TGTGCCAGCAGCCCGAACGGACAGGCTCAAGAGACCCAGTACTTC	once	TRBV7-3	TRBJ2-5	TRBD1
CASSLAGTGGMNTEAFF	TGTGCCAGCAGTTTAGCAGGAACGGGGGGGATGAACACTGAAGCTTTCTTT	NA	TRBV28	TRBJ1-1	NA
CASSQDTAGGYSGYTF	TGTGCCAGCAGCCAAGATACCGCAGGGGGTTACTCTGGCTACACCTTC	NA	TRBV3-1/TRBV3-2	TRBJ1-2	TRBD1
CASGTRSSYNSPLHF	TGTGCCAGCGGGACACGATCCTCCTATAATTCACCCCTCCACTTT	NA	TRBV27	TRBJ1-6	NA